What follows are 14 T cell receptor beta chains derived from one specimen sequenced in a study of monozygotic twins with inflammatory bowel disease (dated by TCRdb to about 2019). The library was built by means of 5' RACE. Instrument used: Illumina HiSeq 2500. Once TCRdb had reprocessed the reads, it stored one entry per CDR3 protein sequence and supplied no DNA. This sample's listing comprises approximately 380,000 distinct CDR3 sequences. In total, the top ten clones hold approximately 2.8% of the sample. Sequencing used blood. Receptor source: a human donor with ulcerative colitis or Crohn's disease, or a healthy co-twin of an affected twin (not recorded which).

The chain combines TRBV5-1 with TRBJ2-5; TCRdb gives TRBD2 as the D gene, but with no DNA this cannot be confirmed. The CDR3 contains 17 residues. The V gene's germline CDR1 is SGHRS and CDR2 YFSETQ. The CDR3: CASSLGSSGGLQETQYF.

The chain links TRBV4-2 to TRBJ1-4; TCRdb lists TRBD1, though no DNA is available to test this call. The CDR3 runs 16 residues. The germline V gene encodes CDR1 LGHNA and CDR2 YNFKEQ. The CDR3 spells CASSQVTTRTNEKLFF.

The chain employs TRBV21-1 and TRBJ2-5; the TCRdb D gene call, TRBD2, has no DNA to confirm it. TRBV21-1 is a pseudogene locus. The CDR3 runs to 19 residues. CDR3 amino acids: CASTFPTSGDLASIETQYF.

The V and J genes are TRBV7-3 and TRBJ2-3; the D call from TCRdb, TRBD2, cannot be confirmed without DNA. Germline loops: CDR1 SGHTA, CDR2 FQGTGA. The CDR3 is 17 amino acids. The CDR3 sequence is CASSRGTSGGVTDTQYF.

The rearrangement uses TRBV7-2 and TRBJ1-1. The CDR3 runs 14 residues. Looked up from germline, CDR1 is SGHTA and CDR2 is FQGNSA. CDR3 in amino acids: CASSLTRETGEAFF.

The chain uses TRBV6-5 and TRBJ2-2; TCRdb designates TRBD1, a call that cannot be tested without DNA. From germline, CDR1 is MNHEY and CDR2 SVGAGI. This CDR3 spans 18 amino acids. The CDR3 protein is CASSYSTPGTGWTGELFF.

The CDR3: CASSPGPGGGNFYNEQFF. The V and J genes are TRBV4-3 and TRBJ2-1; TCRdb's D gene call, TRBD1, goes unchecked for lack of DNA. This CDR3 comprises 18 residues. From germline, CDR1 is LGHNA and CDR2 YSLEER.

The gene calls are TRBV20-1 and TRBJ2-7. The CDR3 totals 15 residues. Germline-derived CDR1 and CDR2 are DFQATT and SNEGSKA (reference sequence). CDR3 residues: CSARDLVLSSYEQYF.

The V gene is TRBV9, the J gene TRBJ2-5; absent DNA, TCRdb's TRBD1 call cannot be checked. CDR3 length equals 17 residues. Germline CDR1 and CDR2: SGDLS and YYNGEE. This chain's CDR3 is CASSVTGSWGNQETQYF.

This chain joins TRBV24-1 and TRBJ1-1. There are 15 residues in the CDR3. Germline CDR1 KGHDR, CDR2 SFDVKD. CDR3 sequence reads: CATRAQRGGDTEAFF.

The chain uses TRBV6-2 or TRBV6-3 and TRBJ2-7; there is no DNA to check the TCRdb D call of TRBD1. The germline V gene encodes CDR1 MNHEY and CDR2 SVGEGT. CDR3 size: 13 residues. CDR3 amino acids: CASTPGTPAEQYF.

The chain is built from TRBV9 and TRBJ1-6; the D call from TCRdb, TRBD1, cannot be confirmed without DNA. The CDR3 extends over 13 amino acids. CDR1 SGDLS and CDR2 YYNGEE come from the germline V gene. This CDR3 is CASSVAEGAPLHF.

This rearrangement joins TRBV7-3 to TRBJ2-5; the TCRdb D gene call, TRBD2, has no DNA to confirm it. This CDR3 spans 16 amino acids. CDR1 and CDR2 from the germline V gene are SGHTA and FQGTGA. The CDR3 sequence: CASSLTGGTTQETQYF. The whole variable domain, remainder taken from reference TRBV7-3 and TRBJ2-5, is GAGVSQTPSNKVTEKGKYVELRCDPISGHTALYWYRQSLGQGPEFLIYFQGTGAADDSGLPNDRFFAVRPEGSVSTLKIQRTERGDSAVYLCASSLTGGTTQETQYFGPGTRLLVL.

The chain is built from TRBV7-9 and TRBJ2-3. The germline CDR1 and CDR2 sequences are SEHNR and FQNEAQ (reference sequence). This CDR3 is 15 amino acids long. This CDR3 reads CASSFYTPSTDTQYF.